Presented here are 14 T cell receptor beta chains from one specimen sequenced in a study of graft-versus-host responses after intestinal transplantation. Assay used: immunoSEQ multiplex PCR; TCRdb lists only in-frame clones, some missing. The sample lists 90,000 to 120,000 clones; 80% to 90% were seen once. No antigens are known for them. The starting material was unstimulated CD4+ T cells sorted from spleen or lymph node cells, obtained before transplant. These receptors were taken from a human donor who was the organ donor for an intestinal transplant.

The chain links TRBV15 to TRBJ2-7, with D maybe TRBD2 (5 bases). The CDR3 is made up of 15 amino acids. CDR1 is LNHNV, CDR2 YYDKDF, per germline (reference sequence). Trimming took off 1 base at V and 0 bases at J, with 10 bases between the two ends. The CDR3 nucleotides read TGTGCCACCAGCAGAGGCGGGCTGGACTCCTACGAGCAGTACTTC. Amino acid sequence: CATSRGGLDSYEQYF.

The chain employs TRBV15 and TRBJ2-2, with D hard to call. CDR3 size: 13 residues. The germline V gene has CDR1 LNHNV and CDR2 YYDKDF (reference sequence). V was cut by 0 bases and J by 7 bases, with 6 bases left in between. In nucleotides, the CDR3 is TGTGCCACCAGCAGAGATTACGGCGGGGAGCTGTTTTTT. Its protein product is CATSRDYGGELFF.

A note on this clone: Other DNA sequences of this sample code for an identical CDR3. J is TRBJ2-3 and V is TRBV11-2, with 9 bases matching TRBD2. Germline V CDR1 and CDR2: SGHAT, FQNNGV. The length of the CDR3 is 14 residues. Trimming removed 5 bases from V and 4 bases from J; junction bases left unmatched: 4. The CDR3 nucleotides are TGTGCCAGCAGCCCGCGACTAGCGGCAGATACGCAGTATTTT. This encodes CASSPRLAADTQYF.

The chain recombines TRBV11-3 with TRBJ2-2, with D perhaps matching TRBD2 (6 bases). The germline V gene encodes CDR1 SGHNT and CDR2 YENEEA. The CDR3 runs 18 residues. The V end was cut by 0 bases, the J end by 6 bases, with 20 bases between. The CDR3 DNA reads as TGTGCCAGCAGCTTAGATTTACTAGCCGTGCCTGGGGCCGGGGAGCTGTTTTTT. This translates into CASSLDLLAVPGAGELFF.

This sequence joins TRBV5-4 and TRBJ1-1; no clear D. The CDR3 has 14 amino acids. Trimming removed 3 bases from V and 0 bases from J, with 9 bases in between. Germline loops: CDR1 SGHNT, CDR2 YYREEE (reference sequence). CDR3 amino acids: CASSSGRLNTEAFF. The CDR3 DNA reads TGTGCCAGCAGCTCCGGCAGATTGAACACTGAAGCTTTCTTT.

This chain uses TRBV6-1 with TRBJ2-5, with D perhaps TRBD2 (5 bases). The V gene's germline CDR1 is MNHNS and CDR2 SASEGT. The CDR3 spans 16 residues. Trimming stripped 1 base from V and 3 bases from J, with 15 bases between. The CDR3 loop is CASSEGWYGAEETQYF. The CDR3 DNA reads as TGTGCCAGCAGTGAAGGTTGGTATGGAGCGGAAGAGACCCAGTACTTC.

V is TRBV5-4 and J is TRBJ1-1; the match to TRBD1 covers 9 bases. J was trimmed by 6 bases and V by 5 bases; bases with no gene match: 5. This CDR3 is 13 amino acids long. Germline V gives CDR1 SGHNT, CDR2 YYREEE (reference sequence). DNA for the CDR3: TGTGCCAGCAGGGAACAGGGGGCGGCTGAAGCTTTCTTT. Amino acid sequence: CASREQGAAEAFF.

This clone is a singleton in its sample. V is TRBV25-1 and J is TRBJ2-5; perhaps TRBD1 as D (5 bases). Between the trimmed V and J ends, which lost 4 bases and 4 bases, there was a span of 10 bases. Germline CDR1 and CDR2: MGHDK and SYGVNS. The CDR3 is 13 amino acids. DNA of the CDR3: TGTGCCAGCAGTGGACAGCTTCGAGAGACCCAGTACTTC. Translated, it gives CASSGQLRETQYF.

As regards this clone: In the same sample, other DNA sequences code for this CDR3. CDR3 in amino acids: CASSLSSGNQPQHF. CDR3 sequence (DNA): TGTGCCAGCAGTTTATCGTCGGGCAATCAGCCCCAGCATTTT. The rearrangement links TRBV27 to TRBJ1-5; D gene ambiguous. This CDR3 is 14 amino acids long. V dropped 0 bases and J dropped 2 bases, with 5 bases sitting between them. Looked up from germline, CDR1 is MNHEY and CDR2 is SMNVEV (reference sequence).

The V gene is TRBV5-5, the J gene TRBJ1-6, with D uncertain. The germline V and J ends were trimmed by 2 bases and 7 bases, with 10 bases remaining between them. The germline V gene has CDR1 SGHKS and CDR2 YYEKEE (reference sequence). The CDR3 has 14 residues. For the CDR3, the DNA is TGTGCCAGCAGCTTCTACAGTGCAAATTCACCCCTCCACTTT. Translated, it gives CASSFYSANSPLHF.

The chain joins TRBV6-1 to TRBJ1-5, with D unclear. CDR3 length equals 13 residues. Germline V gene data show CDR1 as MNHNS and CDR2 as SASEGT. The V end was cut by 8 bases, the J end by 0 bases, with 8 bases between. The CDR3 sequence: CASVVYSNQPQHF. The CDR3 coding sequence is TGTGCCAGCGTGGTTTATAGCAATCAGCCCCAGCATTTT.

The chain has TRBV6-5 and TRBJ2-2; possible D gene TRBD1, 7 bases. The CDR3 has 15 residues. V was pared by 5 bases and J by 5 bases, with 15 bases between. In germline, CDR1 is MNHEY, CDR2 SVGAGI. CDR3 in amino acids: CASSRQGLGTGELFF. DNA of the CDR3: TGTGCCAGCAGTAGACAGGGACTGGGAACCGGGGAGCTGTTTTTT.

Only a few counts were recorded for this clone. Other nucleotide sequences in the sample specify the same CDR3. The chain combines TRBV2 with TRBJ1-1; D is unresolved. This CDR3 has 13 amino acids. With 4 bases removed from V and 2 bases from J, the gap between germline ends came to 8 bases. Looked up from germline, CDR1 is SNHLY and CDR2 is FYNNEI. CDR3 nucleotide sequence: TGTGCCAGCAGTGGTCAACCCAACACTGAAGCTTTCTTT. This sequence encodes CASSGQPNTEAFF.

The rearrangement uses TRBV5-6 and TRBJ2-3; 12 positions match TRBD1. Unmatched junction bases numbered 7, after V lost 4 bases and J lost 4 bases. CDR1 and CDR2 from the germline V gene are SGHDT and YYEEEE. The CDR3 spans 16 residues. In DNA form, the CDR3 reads TGTGCCAGCAGCACTTACGGGACAGGGGGCGCAGATACGCAGTATTTT. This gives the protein CASSTYGTGGADTQYF.